This entry features one TCR beta chain sequence. Its antigen is still unknown. The data stem from a study of early T cells in non-severe SARS-CoV-2 infection. Study-wide context: Unsorted whole-blood RNA was sequenced in bulk, leaving chains unpaired.

Unique molecular identifier tags were affixed to discrete cDNA molecules. TCRdb called the 5' RACE reads again in MiXCR, with one record for every CDR3 protein. The sample has approximately 69,000 distinct CDR3 sequences; around an eighth are singletons. Whole-study findings and limits: A preference for anti-spike CD8 responses marked VDJdb matching, which missed private and CD4 specificities.

V shed 0 bases and J shed 2 bases, with 4 bases lying between them. Germline V lookup: CDR1 SQVTM, CDR2 ANQGSEA. The CDR3 runs to 13 residues. The V and J genes are TRBV29-1 and TRBJ2-2; D is ambiguous. The sample consisted of whole blood, taken at baseline. The origin of this receptor is an adult who was a healthcare worker with PCR-confirmed SARS-CoV-2 infection or an uninfected control (not recorded which). Here the CDR3 DNA reads TGCAGCGTTGAAGAGGACAACACCGGGGAGCTGTTTTTT. The encoded protein is CSVEEDNTGELFF.